A single sample gave rise to the 16 T cell receptor beta chains below, sequenced in a study of blood T cell repertoires in COVID-19. Clones were read by immunoSEQ multiplex PCR, and TCRdb kept only the in-frame ones, dropping some. The sample comprises more than 250,000 clones, about 87% of which are singletons, and around 1.6% rests with the top ten. Sequencing was performed on peripheral blood. These receptors originate from a young woman with COVID-19, enrolled during active disease.

The chain recombines TRBV4-1 with TRBJ2-1, with 11 bases lining up with TRBD1. CDR1 is MGHRA, CDR2 YSYEKL, per germline. V trimming: 3 bases; J trimming: 3 bases; junction bases outside the gene matches: 4. The CDR3 is 16 amino acids. The CDR3 nucleotides read TGCGCCAGCAGCCATCCCGGGACAGGGGGCTACAATGAGCAGTTCTTC. Translating gives CASSHPGTGGYNEQFF.

This rearrangement joins TRBV7-9 to TRBJ1-1; TRBD1 aligns across 8 bases. Germline CDR1 is SEHNR and CDR2 is FQNEAQ (reference sequence). CDR3 length: 16 amino acids. The junction had 12 bases not matched to a gene; V was cut back by 3 bases and J by 6 bases. For the CDR3, the DNA is TGTGCCAGCAGCTTGACAGGGGTGGAAAATTACGCTGAAGCTTTCTTT. Encoded protein: CASSLTGVENYAEAFF.

This sequence joins TRBV29-1 and TRBJ2-5, with a weak D call TRBD2 (7 bases). This CDR3 has 15 residues. Trimming shortened V by 5 bases and J by 2 bases, and 18 bases separated the two germline ends. Germline V gives CDR1 SQVTM, CDR2 ANQGSEA. CDR3 DNA: TGCAGCGTTCGGGGGGCAGGTTTACGTCAAGAGACCCAGTACTTC. Its translation is CSVRGAGLRQETQYF.

The chain has TRBV5-1 and TRBJ2-5; a weak D match, TRBD2 (6 bases). This CDR3 has 17 amino acids. Germline V gene lookup returns CDR1 SGHRS and CDR2 YFSETQ. The ends were cut back, 4 bases at V and 3 bases at J, with 22 bases in the middle. The CDR3 reads CASSAGTLGAGKETQYF. CDR3 DNA: TGCGCCAGCAGCGCCGGGACCCTAGGTGCGGGGAAAGAGACCCAGTACTTC.

The chain joins TRBV25-1 to TRBJ1-2; 12 bases line up with TRBD1. This CDR3 spans 17 amino acids. The V and J ends lost 5 bases and 8 bases, in that order; junction bases with no gene match: 15. Germline V lookup: CDR1 MGHDK, CDR2 SYGVNS. The DNA of the CDR3 is TGTGCCAGCAGTAGTAGCTCCGGGACAGGGGGCCGGGGAGGCTACACCTTC. Amino acids: CASSSSSGTGGRGGYTF.

The chain carries TRBV3-1 (or the pseudogene TRBV3-2) and TRBJ2-5; 11 positions agree with TRBD2. This CDR3 is built from 15 residues. With 1 base clipped from V and 4 bases from J, the junction kept 2 bases outside the gene matches. Per germline, CDR1 LGHDT and CDR2 YNNKEL (reference sequence). The CDR3 DNA reads as TGTGCCAGCAGCCAAGTAGCGGGGGGGCCAGAGACCCAGTACTTC. It is translated as CASSQVAGGPETQYF.

A word on this clone: Other DNA sequences in the sample encode the same CDR3. J is TRBJ1-2 and V is TRBV9; D ambiguous. The V end lost 3 bases, the J end lost 4 bases, and 10 bases lay between the germline ends. The CDR3 is 13 residues long. The V gene's germline CDR1 is SGDLS and CDR2 YYNGEE. CDR3 DNA: TGTGCCAGCAGCGATGGGGAGCTCTATGGCTACACCTTC. Its translation is CASSDGELYGYTF.

The chain uses TRBV28 and TRBJ1-2; D is unresolved. V lost 3 bases and J 5 bases, leaving 10 bases between the germline ends. Germline assignment: CDR1 MDHEN and CDR2 SYDVKM. CDR3 length: 13 amino acids. The CDR3 loop reads CASSFETSYGYTF. The DNA of the CDR3 is TGTGCCAGCAGTTTTGAGACATCTTATGGCTACACCTTC.

The V gene is TRBV11-3, the J gene TRBJ1-3, with D perhaps TRBD1 (6 bases). CDR1 is SGHNT and CDR2 is YENEEA in the germline V gene. The V end was cut by 4 bases, the J end by 0 bases, with 10 bases between. The CDR3 has 15 residues. CDR3 sequence (DNA): TGTGCCAGCAGCTCTGGACAGATCTCTGGAAACACCATATATTTT. It specifies CASSSGQISGNTIYF.

To note about this clone: Other DNA sequences within the sample encode an identical CDR3. The chain recombines TRBV12-3 or TRBV12-4 with TRBJ1-1, with no clear D. V lost 2 bases and J lost 4, with 5 bases in between. The CDR3 contains 12 residues. Here the CDR3 DNA reads TGTGCCAGCAGTTTAAGAGGCACTGAAGCTTTCTTT. Protein: CASSLRGTEAFF.

The CDR3 bases are TGTGCCTGGAGCAGACGGGGGGCGCGGTACAATGAGCAGTTCTTC. This encodes CAWSRRGARYNEQFF. The chain links TRBV30 to TRBJ2-1; D possibly corresponds to TRBD2 (7 bases). Deletions cut 3 bases from V and 4 bases from J, with 16 bases between. The V gene's germline CDR1 is GTSNPN and CDR2 SVGIG (reference sequence). The CDR3 consists of 15 residues. The entire variable domain, with the rest obtained from reference TRBV30 and TRBJ2-1, is as follows: SQTIHQWPATLVQPVGSPLSLECTVEGTSNPNLYWYRQAAGRGLQLLFYSVGIGQISSEVPQNLSASRPQDRQFILSSKKLLLSDSGFYLCAWSRRGARYNEQFFGPGTRLTVL.

The J gene is TRBJ2-1, the V gene TRBV2, with 16 bases matching TRBD2. This CDR3 spans 15 amino acids. Germline V CDR1 and CDR2: SNHLY, FYNNEI. The ends lost 10 bases at V and 10 bases at J; junction bases unmatched: 10. The CDR3 nucleotides read TGTGCCACCTCCGGGACTAGCGGGGGGGCAGGGGAGCAGTTCTTC. Its translation is CATSGTSGGAGEQFF.

This clone was counted a few times. The chain uses TRBV27 and TRBJ1-2; no clear D gene. This CDR3 has 16 residues. CDR1 is MNHEY and CDR2 is SMNVEV in the germline V gene (reference sequence). V lost 4 bases and J 0 bases, leaving 15 bases between the germline ends. The CDR3 reads CASSYNGGGSNYGYTF. DNA for the CDR3: TGTGCCAGCAGTTATAACGGCGGAGGCTCTAACTATGGCTACACCTTC.

The CDR3 reads CASSVEGQGNSPLHF. DNA for the CDR3: TGTGCCAGCAGCGTAGAGGGACAGGGGAATTCACCCCTCCACTTT. The gene calls are TRBV9 and TRBJ1-6; 10 positions match TRBD1. In germline, CDR1 is SGDLS, CDR2 YYNGEE. The CDR3 contains 15 residues. Trimming took 0 bases from V and 7 from J; bases not matched to a gene: 1.

This chain joins TRBV13 and TRBJ2-5, with 8 bases fitting TRBD2. The V and J ends lost 5 bases and 7 bases, in that order; junction bases with no gene match: 9. The germline V gene has CDR1 PRHDT and CDR2 FYEKMQ (reference sequence). The CDR3 is made up of 14 amino acids. CDR3 coding DNA: TGTGCCAGCAGCCGGGAGGGTTCCGGGGTGACCCAGTACTTC. Translation gives CASSREGSGVTQYF.

The rearrangement joins TRBV6-6 to TRBJ1-5; TRBD1 matches at 9 bases. V gave up 5 bases and J gave up 5 bases; unmatched junction bases: 22. CDR3 length: 20 residues. Per germline, CDR1 MNHNY and CDR2 SVGAGI (reference sequence). The CDR3 reads CASSHLPTGGASVGYQPQHF. The CDR3 coding sequence is TGTGCCAGCAGTCACCTACCCACAGGGGGCGCGTCGGTAGGTTATCAGCCCCAGCATTTT.